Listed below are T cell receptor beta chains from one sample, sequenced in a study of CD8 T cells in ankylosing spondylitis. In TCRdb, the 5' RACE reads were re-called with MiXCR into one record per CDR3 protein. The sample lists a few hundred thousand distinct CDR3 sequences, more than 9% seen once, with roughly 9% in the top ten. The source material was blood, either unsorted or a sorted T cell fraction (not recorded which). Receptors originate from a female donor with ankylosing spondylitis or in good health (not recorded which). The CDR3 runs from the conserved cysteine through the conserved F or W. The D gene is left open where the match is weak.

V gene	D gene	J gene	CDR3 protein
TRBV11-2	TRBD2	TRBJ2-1	CASSVGLATTYNEQFF
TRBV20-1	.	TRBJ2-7	CSARVDSVSYEQYF
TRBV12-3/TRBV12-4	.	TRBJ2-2	CASSPGGFTGELFF
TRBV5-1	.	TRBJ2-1	CASSFGQSSSKEQFF
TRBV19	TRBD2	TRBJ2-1	CASSIGGLASYNEQFF
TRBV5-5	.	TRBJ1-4	CASSSTGTNEKLFF
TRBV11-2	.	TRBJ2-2	CASSKTGIGVATGELFF
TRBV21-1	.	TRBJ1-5	CASSRFKTGHPYCSNQPQHF
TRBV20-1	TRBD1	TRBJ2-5	CSATQGAGETQYF
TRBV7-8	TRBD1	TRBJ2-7	CASSPLVEGGFSSYEQYF
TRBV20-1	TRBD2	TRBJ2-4	CSVQAGGVGNIQYF
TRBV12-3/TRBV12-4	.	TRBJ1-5	CASSFRTGNQPQHF
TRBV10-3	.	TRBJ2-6	CAISGDPGPREGANVLTF
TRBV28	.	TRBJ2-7	CASSFESTYEQYF
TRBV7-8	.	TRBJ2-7	CASSFKGQSPYEQYF
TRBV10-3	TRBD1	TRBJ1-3	CAVKKTGSGNTIYF
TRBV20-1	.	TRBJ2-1	CSARDGDRGNNEQFF
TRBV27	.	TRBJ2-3	CASSFPMADTQYF
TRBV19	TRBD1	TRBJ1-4	CASKTTGTGQEKLFF
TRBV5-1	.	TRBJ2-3	CASSSGTDTQYF
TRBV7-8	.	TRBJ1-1	CASSSPGAAFF
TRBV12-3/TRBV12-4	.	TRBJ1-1	CASSLGRLNTEAFF
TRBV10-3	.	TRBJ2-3	CAINGAGDTQYF
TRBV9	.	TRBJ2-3	CASSVRGSTDTQYF
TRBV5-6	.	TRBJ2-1	CASSLGQVGWNEQFF
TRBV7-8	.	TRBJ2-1	CASSLGQLAAYNEQFF
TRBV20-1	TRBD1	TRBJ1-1	CSARGQGAGAFF
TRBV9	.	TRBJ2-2	CASSVAPGTGELFF
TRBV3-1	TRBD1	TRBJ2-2	CASSQIDRGTGELFF
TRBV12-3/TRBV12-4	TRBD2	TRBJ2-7	CASSPTSGIELGSEQYF
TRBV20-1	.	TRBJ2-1	CSATPRVSEQFF
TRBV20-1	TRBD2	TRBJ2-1	CSAIPRIAGGNEQFF
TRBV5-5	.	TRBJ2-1	CASSSLTGNSYNEQFF
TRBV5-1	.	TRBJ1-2	CASSLAATGNYGYTF
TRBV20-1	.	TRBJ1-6	CSASSGVDSPLHF
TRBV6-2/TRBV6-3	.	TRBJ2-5	CASSYGRQETQYF
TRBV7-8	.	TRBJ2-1	CASSLVTGTYNEQFF
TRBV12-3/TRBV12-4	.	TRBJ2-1	CASSLPGQINRQFF
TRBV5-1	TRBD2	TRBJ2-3	CASKTSGSLSTDTQYF
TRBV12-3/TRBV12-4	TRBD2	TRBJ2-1	CATSRSGRWNEQFF